This TCR beta chain was observed in a study of cytomegalovirus exposure and HLA in healthy donors. Study-wide background: HLA-typed donors contributed some 83 million unique TCRs, which were held in an early data release.

Overall study findings and caveats: Sequencing probably produced one cluster of sequence variants that were highly shared. Generally TCR sequences proved uncommon, though certain public TCRs appeared in numerous donors.

In the PCR, 60 Vbeta and 13 Jbeta primers were used. TCRdb keeps only in-frame clones here, not all; method: immunoSEQ multiplex PCR. The sample records around 120,000 clones, around 74% being singletons. Trimming left V 0 bases short and J 12 bases short, with 15 bases between. The CDR3 length is 14 residues. Looked up from germline, CDR1 is MGHDK and CDR2 is SYGVNS. About this clone itself: No antigen is known for it.

The TCR was taken from a woman aged 18-29 years in good health and CMV-seronegative. The sequenced material came from PBMCs. The chain is built from TRBV25-1 and TRBJ2-1; D is perhaps TRBD2 (6 bases). CDR3 nucleotides: TGTGCCAGCAGTGAATACCCCCGACTAGTAGGGCAGTTCTTC. This sequence encodes CASSEYPRLVGQFF.